One and the same sample provided the 25 T cell receptor beta chains below, sequenced in a study of T-cell reconstitution after alpha-beta-depleted transplantation in children. It was with unique molecular identifiers that the TCRbeta library was prepared. TCRdb re-derived calls from the PCR reads in MiXCR, one entry per CDR3 protein. The sample holds 450,000 to 600,000 distinct CDR3 sequences, roughly a tenth seen once. The sample was PBMCs, taken before TCRalphabeta/CD19-depleted stem cell transplant. The source of these receptors is a child aged 2-15 years with inherited bone marrow failure, due to receive a stem cell transplant.

This clonotype was found many times. The chain combines TRBV12-3 or TRBV12-4 with TRBJ2-5; 9 bases line up with TRBD2. This CDR3 has 16 amino acids. With 3 bases clipped from V and 3 bases from J, the junction kept 8 bases outside the gene matches. Here the CDR3 DNA reads TGTGCCAGCAGTTTGCGGGGGGGAGAGGGAAAAGAGACCCAGTACTTC. It specifies CASSLRGGEGKETQYF.

This chain joins TRBV28 and TRBJ2-1; D perhaps matches TRBD2 (6 bases). Trimming stripped 6 bases from V and 4 bases from J, with 16 bases between. Germline V gene data show CDR1 as MDHEN and CDR2 as SYDVKM. CDR3 length: 15 residues. CDR3 residues: CASSRRDLSYNEQFF. CDR3 DNA: TGTGCCAGCAGCCGGAGGGACCTGAGTTACAATGAGCAGTTCTTC.

In its sample, this clonotype was seen a few times. V is TRBV19 and J is TRBJ1-5; D is unresolved. Per germline, CDR1 LNHDA and CDR2 SQIVND (reference sequence). The CDR3 extends over 14 amino acids. Trimming removed 3 bases at V and 7 bases at J, with 13 bases between. The CDR3, as DNA: TGTGCCAGTAGTATTAGGCAGGTTCGGCAGCCCCAGCATTTT. Amino acid sequence: CASSIRQVRQPQHF.

This clonotype has ten or more counts. The CDR3 sequence is CSVLTTGEAFF. CDR3 coding DNA: TGCAGCGTCCTTACCACAGGTGAAGCTTTCTTT. The rearrangement joins TRBV29-1 to TRBJ1-1, with D perhaps TRBD1 (5 bases). This CDR3 comprises 11 residues. V gave up 6 bases and J gave up 7 bases, with 12 bases separating them. Germline V lookup: CDR1 SQVTM, CDR2 ANQGSEA.

The sample holds many counts of this clonotype. The chain combines TRBV28 with TRBJ2-7; 11 bases map to TRBD1. The length of the CDR3 is 14 residues. V lost 2 bases and J lost 9; bases outside the gene matches: 6. Germline-derived CDR1 and CDR2 are MDHEN and SYDVKM. The chain's CDR3 is CASSLRDRGGAQYF. The CDR3 DNA sequence: TGTGCCAGCAGTTTAAGGGACAGGGGGGGAGCGCAGTACTTC.

This clonotype was found many times. CDR3 bases: TGTGCCAGCAGTAACACTGGACTAGCCTACGAGCAGTACTTC. This translates into CASSNTGLAYEQYF. The gene calls are TRBV6-5 and TRBJ2-7; 7 nucleotides agree with TRBD2. J gave up 2 bases and V 5 bases, and 6 bases lay outside the gene matches. The CDR3 covers 14 residues. Germline values: CDR1 MNHEY, CDR2 SVGAGI.

This clonotype was observed at least ten times. The rearrangement joins TRBV25-1 to TRBJ2-3; the D gene could be TRBD1 or TRBD2 (5 bases each). Germline-derived CDR1 and CDR2 are MGHDK and SYGVNS. Deletions cut 1 base from V and 6 bases from J, with 17 bases between. The CDR3 covers 16 residues. The CDR3 is CASSELRGFEGDTQYF. The CDR3 DNA sequence: TGTGCCAGCAGTGAATTGAGGGGTTTCGAGGGCGATACGCAGTATTTT.

This clonotype was counted at least ten times. This rearrangement joins TRBV7-8 to TRBJ1-1; tentative D call: TRBD1 (6 bases). The V and J ends lost 5 bases and 1 base respectively, with 20 bases between them. The germline CDR1 and CDR2 sequences are SGHVS and FQNEAQ. CDR3 length: 17 residues. The CDR3 DNA sequence: TGTGCCAGCAGCGTTCCTCAAAGGGGGGCAGGGAACACTGAAGCTTTCTTT. Protein sequence: CASSVPQRGAGNTEAFF.

In its sample, this clonotype was seen many times. The CDR3 DNA reads as TGTGCCAGCAGCCAAGATGAAATAGCGGGAGGCGAGCAGTACTTC. This codes for CASSQDEIAGGEQYF. The rearrangement joins TRBV4-2 to TRBJ2-7; 10 bases align to TRBD2. Germline assignment: CDR1 LGHNA and CDR2 YNFKEQ. The length of the CDR3 is 15 residues. Trimming at V came to 0 bases and at J to 6 bases, leaving 5 bases not matched to a gene.

The sample holds many counts of this clonotype. CDR3 in DNA: TGCGCCAGCAGCCTGGGACAGGGACTGGAACAGACCCAGTACTTC. As protein: CASSLGQGLEQTQYF. The rearrangement links TRBV5-1 to TRBJ2-5; 9 nucleotides agree with TRBD1. The trim removed 4 bases at V and 6 bases at J, leaving 10 bases unmatched. This CDR3 comprises 15 residues. Looked up from germline, CDR1 is SGHRS and CDR2 is YFSETQ. The complete variable domain, with remaining parts taken from reference TRBV5-1 and TRBJ2-5, reads KAGVTQTPRYLIKTRGQQVTLSCSPISGHRSVSWYQQTPGQGLQFLFEYFSETQRNKGNFPGRFSGRQFSNSRSEMNVSTLELGDSALYLCASSLGQGLEQTQYFGPGTRLLVL.

This clonotype has a count of ten or more. V gene TRBV9 combines with J gene TRBJ2-1, with D perhaps TRBD2 (6 bases). V lost 2 bases and J 3 bases, leaving 12 bases between the germline ends. CDR3 length: 15 amino acids. Per the germline V gene, CDR1 is SGDLS and CDR2 is YYNGEE. CDR3 protein: CASSVIRGSYNEQFF. CDR3 sequence (DNA): TGTGCCAGCAGCGTCATCCGGGGGAGCTACAATGAGCAGTTCTTC.

This clonotype occurred many times. The genes are TRBV29-1 and TRBJ2-1; perhaps TRBD1 as D (5 bases). The germline CDR1 and CDR2 sequences are SQVTM and ANQGSEA. Trimming took off 8 bases at V and 6 bases at J, with 11 bases between the two ends. The CDR3 consists of 11 residues. In nucleotides, the CDR3 is TGCAGCATCTTAGGGGTCAATGAGCAGTTCTTC. Protein sequence: CSILGVNEQFF.

The chain joins TRBV27 to TRBJ1-2; 11 bases line up with TRBD1. J lost 8 bases, V lost 3 bases, and 8 bases had no gene match. Germline CDR1 reads MNHEY; CDR2 reads SMNVEV (reference sequence). The CDR3 is 15 amino acids. CDR3 amino acids: CASSFLGQGVEGYTF. CDR3 sequence (DNA): TGTGCCAGCAGTTTTTTGGGACAGGGGGTAGAGGGCTACACCTTC.

This clonotype came up many times. The rearrangement joins TRBV12-3 or TRBV12-4 to TRBJ2-7; TRBD2 matches 10 bases. The V and J ends lost 5 bases and 3 bases, in that order; junction bases with no gene match: 7. The CDR3 runs to 15 residues. CDR3 coding DNA: TGTGCCAGCAGTGTGCTAGCGGGAGTGGGCTACGAGCAGTACTTC. Translating it yields CASSVLAGVGYEQYF.

This clonotype was observed at least ten times. The germline gene is not matched at one end of the junction; a read error may be the cause. This chain links TRBV7-9 with TRBJ2-4, with TRBD2 as a possible D gene (5 bases). The germline V gene has CDR1 SEHNR and CDR2 FQNEAQ (reference sequence). This CDR3 spans 15 amino acids. CDR3 region: CASSLGSGGPPSQCF. DNA of the CDR3: TGTGCCAGCAGCTTAGGAAGCGGAGGCCCCCCCTCTCAATGCTTC. Full variable domain (remainder filled in from reference TRBV7-9 and TRBJ2-4): DTGVSQNPRHKITKRGQNVTFRCDPISEHNRLYWYRQTLGQGPEFLTYFQNEAQLEKSRLLSDRFSAERPKGSFSTLEIQRTEQGDSAMYLCASSLGSGGPPSQCFGAGTRLSVL.

This clonotype was observed many times. The CDR3 DNA reads as TGTGCCTGGAGTCCAACCGGACGCAATTCACCCCTCCACTTT. Encoded protein: CAWSPTGRNSPLHF. The rearrangement uses TRBV30 and TRBJ1-6; D not resolved. The CDR3 has 14 residues. Trimming removed 2 bases at V and 7 bases at J, with 12 bases between. Per the germline V gene, CDR1 is GTSNPN and CDR2 is SVGIG (reference sequence).

This clonotype was picked up many times. V is TRBV7-9 and J is TRBJ2-7, with D possibly being TRBD2 (5 bases). The V end lost 1 base, the J end lost 2 bases, and 9 bases lay between the germline ends. Germline V gene data show CDR1 as SEHNR and CDR2 as FQNEAQ (reference sequence). CDR3 length: 14 residues. This chain's CDR3 is CASSLGGLAYEQYF. In DNA form, the CDR3 reads TGTGCCAGCAGCTTAGGCGGGCTAGCCTACGAGCAGTACTTC.

Only a few counts were recorded for this clonotype. V gene TRBV20-1 combines with J gene TRBJ1-1; 7 nucleotides align to TRBD1. CDR3 length: 16 residues. The J segment lost 2 bases and the V segment lost 0 bases, leaving 9 bases of the junction unmatched. Per germline, CDR1 DFQATT and CDR2 SNEGSKA (reference sequence). The chain's CDR3 is CSARDRTGAINTEAFF. DNA of the CDR3: TGCAGTGCTAGAGACCGGACAGGAGCTATTAACACTGAAGCTTTCTTT.

This clonotype showed up many times. The chain carries TRBV20-1 and TRBJ2-7, with D maybe TRBD2 (6 bases). Germline V gives CDR1 DFQATT, CDR2 SNEGSKA (reference sequence). V lost 6 bases to trimming and J lost 7 bases, with 28 bases between them. CDR3 length: 16 amino acids. The CDR3 nucleotides read TGCAGTGCGCCCGCGGGACGCGGAGGCTCTTTGAGGGAGCAGTACTTC. As protein: CSAPAGRGGSLREQYF.

This clonotype was counted ten times or more. The CDR3 spells CSASTSGSSYEQYF. DNA for the CDR3: TGCAGTGCATCTACTAGCGGGAGCTCCTACGAGCAGTACTTC. This sequence joins TRBV20-1 and TRBJ2-7; 11 bases are a match to TRBD2. With 6 bases clipped from V and 0 bases from J, the junction kept 4 bases outside the gene matches. From germline, CDR1 is DFQATT and CDR2 SNEGSKA (reference sequence). CDR3 length: 14 amino acids.

This clonotype appeared a single time. This sequence may be a read error, since a much larger clone differs from it by one base. This rearrangement joins TRBV4-2 to TRBJ1-3, with D possibly being TRBD1 (5 bases). The CDR3 length is 15 residues. Trimming cost V 5 bases and J 2 bases, with 13 bases left between them. The germline V gene has CDR1 LGHNA and CDR2 YNFKEQ. The CDR3 loop reads CASSGGHDPGNTIYF. The CDR3 bases are TGTGCCAGCAGCGGCGGACACGACCCTGGAAACACCATATATTTT.

About this clonotype: A read error is possible here, since a much larger clone lies one base away. It is likely a read error, because the conserved phenylalanine at the end of the CDR3 is missing. The rearrangement joins TRBV29-1 to TRBJ2-1; 9 bases match TRBD2. With 6 bases clipped from V and 2 bases from J, the junction kept 14 bases outside the gene matches. Looked up from germline, CDR1 is SQVTM and CDR2 is ANQGSEA. The CDR3 is 17 amino acids. CDR3 coding DNA: TGCAGCGTGACGCGACAGGGACTAGCCCGAACCTACAATGAGCAGTTCGTC. Amino acid sequence: CSVTRQGLARTYNEQFV.

In this sample, this clonotype turned up many times. J is TRBJ2-1 and V is TRBV11-2; TRBD2 might be the D (5 bases). In germline, CDR1 is SGHAT, CDR2 FQNNGV. V lost 1 base, J lost 6 bases, and 13 bases lay in between. The CDR3 is 15 amino acids. The CDR3 DNA reads TGTGCCAGCAGCTTAGGTGCTAGCATCTTCAATGAGCAGTTCTTC. Protein product: CASSLGASIFNEQFF.

The DNA for the CDR3 is TGTGCCAGCAGCCCGGGACCGAGGATGATGGAGACCCAGTACTTC. Amino acids: CASSPGPRMMETQYF. This sequence joins TRBV5-6 and TRBJ2-5; D is possibly TRBD1 or TRBD2 (5 bases each). The ends were cut back, 4 bases at V and 5 bases at J, with 18 bases in the middle. CDR1 is SGHDT, CDR2 YYEEEE, per germline. CDR3 length: 15 residues.

This clonotype was found many times. V and J are TRBV20-1 and TRBJ2-3; TRBD1 aligns across 7 bases. Per germline, CDR1 DFQATT and CDR2 SNEGSKA (reference sequence). The CDR3 is made up of 14 amino acids. J lost 4 bases, V lost 6 bases, and 10 bases had no gene match. CDR3 sequence: CSAAGTAVSDTQYF. The CDR3 DNA is TGCAGTGCAGCCGGGACAGCCGTCTCAGATACGCAGTATTTT.